The TCR beta chain described here comes from a study of shared clonotypes between healthy human individuals (dated by TCRdb to the early 2020s). Concerning the study at large: A few men and a couple of women, aged 18 to 49 years, made up the cohort. For each donor, three plates each were used for CD4 naive and CD4 memory, two plates were used for CD8 naive, and one plate was used for CD8 memory. Blood TCR repertoires of about 5 healthy adults were deeply sequenced to estimate repertoire size and the extent of clonotype sharing between individuals. Different laboratories and diverse techniques were used to prepare libraries and sequence TCR repertoires, to increase sequencing depth and limit assay-specific biases. Between about 0.9 and 9 billion PBMCs per donor were obtained by leukapheresis.

The germline V gene (reference sequence) provides CDR1 MNHEY and CDR2 SMNVEV. V is shortened by 0 bases, J by 1 base, and the region joining them spans 12 bases. Including cysteine and phenylalanine, the CDR3 has 16 amino acids. Of all the DNA, just the CDR3 is kept, 48 bases in frame from base 1. CD8 naive samples consisted of CD45RO-negative cells that were positively selected for CCR7, yielding a CD45RA+CCR7+ population without TemRA cells. The donors were healthy, HIV-negative adults with no recently reported acute infections or vaccinations. Every donor was a Caucasian adult residing in Nashville, Tennessee, USA. After blood collection by leukapheresis, PBMCs were isolated using Ficoll-Histopaque density gradient centrifugation and then cryopreserved in the vapor phase of liquid nitrogen. Analytical flow cytometry was used to check the purity and quantity of each magnetically sorted T cell population. Genomic DNA was isolated from each sorted fraction and quantified by UV absorbance on a Nanodrop 2000c.

TCR CDR3 regions were amplified from genomic DNA by multiplex PCR using the deep immunoSEQ assay. Extracted genomic DNA from each cell subset was distributed evenly across all wells of several immunoSEQ 96-well plates, and each plate was treated as a replicate. For sorted subsets, each replicate PCR was loaded with approximately 190 ng genomic DNA, equivalent to 30,000 to 35,000 T cell genomes. The purified libraries were quantified using a Qubit 3.0 fluorometer, sized with a Bioanalyzer 2100, and then quantified again using the KAPA Library Quantification kit. Every immunoSEQ 96-well plate was sequenced on a separate single-read 150-cycle Illumina NextSeq 550 flow cell. The original methods were these. Because the immunoSEQ output included only junctional sequences and no quality scores, the filtering could not be the same as the filtering used for full-length reads. To assign V/J genes and CDR3, sequences were annotated using PyIR, a Python wrapper for IgBLAST v1.9, with IMGT germline references. Reads were removed for weak V/J assignments (E-value above 1e-6), missing CDR3, stop codons, out-of-frame junctions, or ambiguous translated residues. A V3J clonotype was defined by an identical inferred V gene, J gene, and CDR3 amino acid sequence. To compute the percentage overlap between repertoires, the number of shared unique clonotypes was divided by the size of the smaller repertoire. Richness of each repertoire was evaluated using RTK rarefaction, the Chao1 estimator, and Recon v2.1 estimates of unobserved clonotypes. OLGA was used to compute generation probabilities for all TCRbeta clonotypes that the gDNA method yielded from four donors. Here the immuneACCESS table is served through TCRdb, limited to in-frame sequences with V and J called. Missing clones are a known gap in these copies; in checked studies unresolved V genes cover under half, and the rest lacks a known reason. That table gives V, J and clone size, and the DNA gave D and trimming. The sample contains roughly 2,000,000 clones, about 95% of them found a single time. The ten largest clones add up to under 1.5% of the sample.

The study at large found these results: Compared with non-shared clonotypes, clonotypes shared by all four sorted-subset donors had higher generation probabilities. Based on pairwise subsampling, the degree of clonotype sharing among donors was expected to be affected by sequencing depth. Estimated clonotype richness was generally larger for naive than for memory subsets. Sampling was restricted to blood, and TCR repertoires in tissues likely differ from the TCR repertoires found in blood. Because the study included only a small number of donors, the genetic and exposure-history diversity represented was limited. Sharing across a handful of donors was observed for 5% to 6.5% of naive CD4, less than 4% of naive CD8, 2% to 2.5% of memory CD4, and around 0.4% of memory CD8 clonotypes. Incomplete sequencing was indicated by rarefaction of sorted-subset datasets, despite the large sequencing depth.

Remarks on this clone: There is no known antigen for this receptor. Base qualities are not recorded, but no much larger clone differs from it by a single base. Other DNA sequences in the same sample also yield this CDR3.

The chain employs TRBV27 and TRBJ1-1, and perhaps TRBD1 as D gene, on 6 matching bases. The sequenced material came from naive CD8+ T cells sorted from blood. Taken with the paper, the label for cell subset or site translates to: CD45RA+CCR7+. This clonotype was obtained from a man in his late teens or twenties in good health. The DNA sequence reads TGTGCCAGCAGTTTATCGCCAGGGGCCGGGAACACTGAAGCTTTCTTT. Its translation is CASSLSPGAGNTEAFF.